These T cell receptor beta chains were read from a single sample in a study of blood T cell repertoires in COVID-19. The repertoire was sequenced with immunoSEQ multiplex PCR; TCRdb's copy has only in-frame clones and lacks some. Seen here are approximately 200,000 clones, roughly 90% observed once, and the top ten hold 1.9%. Source material: peripheral blood. These receptors originate from a man aged 40-49 years with active or convalescent COVID-19. The CDR3 runs from the conserved cysteine through the conserved F or W. D genes are given only for firm matches. Where a row states a size, it is once, few, many or the class of an expanded clone; other rows omit it.

v_gene	abundance	j_gene	d_gene	CDR3aa	CDR3nt
TRBV7-8	-	TRBJ1-4	-	CASSLGEGQRREKLFF	TGTGCCAGCAGCTTAGGGGAAGGACAGCGACGGGAAAAACTGTTTTTT
TRBV9	-	TRBJ1-2	-	CASSVASRGFYGYTF	TGTGCCAGCAGCGTAGCGTCAAGGGGGTTTTATGGCTACACCTTC
TRBV2	-	TRBJ1-6	TRBD1	CAGTGVDDSPLHF	TGTGCCGGGACAGGGGTAGACGACTCACCCCTCCACTTT
TRBV18	-	TRBJ2-3	TRBD2	CASSPLFSGRDTQYF	TGTGCCAGCTCACCGTTATTTAGCGGGAGGGATACGCAGTATTTT
TRBV7-2	once	TRBJ2-7	TRBD2	CASSLVGTSGRAGHEQYF	TGTGCCAGCAGCTTGGTAGGGACTAGCGGGAGAGCAGGACACGAGCAGTACTTC
TRBV30	-	TRBJ2-1	-	CAWSPPQHNEQFF	TGTGCCTGGAGTCCTCCACAGCACAATGAGCAGTTCTTC
TRBV25-1	-	TRBJ1-1	-	CASSDRGATEAFF	TGTGCCAGCAGTGACCGCGGGGCCACTGAAGCTTTCTTT
TRBV3-1/TRBV3-2	-	TRBJ1-2	-	CASSPRGGGYTF	TGTGCCAGCAGCCCAAGAGGTGGTGGCTACACCTTC
TRBV7-9	once	TRBJ1-2	-	CASSGLLGVTSDHYGYTF	TGTGCCAGCAGCGGCCTATTAGGGGTAACGTCCGACCACTATGGCTACACCTTC
TRBV11-2	-	TRBJ1-3	-	CASSFRFGLNSGNTIYF	TGTGCCAGCAGCTTCAGGTTCGGCCTGAACTCTGGAAACACCATATATTTT
TRBV6-5	-	TRBJ1-5	TRBD1	CASRPDRGLQPQHF	TGTGCCAGCAGGCCCGACAGGGGGCTTCAGCCCCAGCATTTT
TRBV30	-	TRBJ2-2	TRBD2	CAWNWGLAGAAGELFF	TGTGCCTGGAATTGGGGGCTAGCGGGGGCAGCCGGGGAGCTGTTTTTT
TRBV19	-	TRBJ1-2	TRBD1	CASSSTRTGGGYGYTF	TGTGCCAGTAGCAGCACCCGGACAGGGGGCGGCTATGGCTACACCTTC
TRBV4-2	-	TRBJ2-1	-	CASSQSVGDEQFF	TGTGCCAGCAGCCAATCCGTAGGGGATGAGCAGTTCTTC
TRBV7-9	-	TRBJ2-7	-	CASSRDIYEQYF	TGTGCCAGCAGCCGAGACATCTACGAGCAGTACTTC
TRBV5-1	-	TRBJ2-3	-	CASCQAQGLNTQYF	TGCGCCAGCTGTCAGGCGCAGGGCCTGAATACGCAGTATTTT
TRBV11-2	-	TRBJ2-7	TRBD2	CASSPLAGGTYEQYF	TGTGCCAGCAGCCCGCTAGCGGGAGGGACCTACGAGCAGTACTTC
TRBV29-1	-	TRBJ1-3	-	CSVVSGFGNTIYF	TGCAGCGTTGTATCAGGGTTTGGAAACACCATATATTTT
TRBV19	once	TRBJ1-2	-	CASSIRGPNYGYTF	TGTGCCAGTAGTATAAGGGGTCCTAACTATGGCTACACCTTC
TRBV27	-	TRBJ2-7	TRBD1	CASSRDRGPPYEQYF	TGTGCCAGCAGTCGGGACAGGGGGCCCCCCTACGAGCAGTACTTC
TRBV6-1	-	TRBJ1-5	-	CASNEDTNQPQHF	TGTGCCAGCAACGAAGACACGAATCAGCCCCAGCATTTT
TRBV4-1	-	TRBJ2-7	TRBD2	CASSQDWGGSYEQYF	TGCGCCAGCAGCCAAGATTGGGGGGGCTCCTACGAGCAGTACTTC
TRBV28	few	TRBJ2-1	-	CASSLPSYNEQFF	TGTGCCAGCAGTTTACCCAGCTACAATGAGCAGTTCTTC
TRBV18	-	TRBJ1-5	-	CASSPGTGVGSNQPQHF	TGTGCCAGCTCACCCGGCACCGGGGTTGGTAGCAATCAGCCCCAGCATTTT
TRBV27	-	TRBJ1-5	-	CASSLGGQLNQPQHF	TGTGCCAGCAGTTTAGGAGGGCAGCTCAATCAGCCCCAGCATTTT
TRBV5-1	-	TRBJ2-7	TRBD1	CASSRSVGQGAEQYF	TGCGCCAGCAGCCGTTCGGTCGGACAGGGCGCCGAGCAGTACTTC
TRBV27	-	TRBJ2-7	TRBD2	CASSFLGGGEAYEQYF	TGTGCCAGCAGTTTTTTGGGGGGGGGAGAGGCCTACGAGCAGTACTTC
TRBV2	once	TRBJ1-5	-	CASCDGGFGGTPNQPQHF	TGTGCCAGCTGTGACGGGGGGTTTGGGGGGACCCCCAATCAGCCCCAGCATTTT
TRBV2	-	TRBJ2-5	-	CASSQQGEETQYF	TGTGCCAGCAGTCAGCAGGGCGAAGAGACCCAGTACTTC
TRBV5-1	-	TRBJ1-1	-	CASRFVSGTEAFF	TGCGCCAGCAGATTTGTTAGCGGCACTGAAGCTTTCTTT
TRBV19	few	TRBJ2-2	TRBD2	CASSARTSGGGELFF	TGTGCCAGTAGTGCCCGGACTAGCGGTGGCGGGGAGCTGTTTTTT
TRBV28	few	TRBJ2-2	-	CASRISNTGELFF	TGTGCCAGCAGAATATCGAACACCGGGGAGCTGTTTTTT
TRBV2	-	TRBJ2-3	TRBD2	CASSRLAGGMDTQYF	TGTGCCAGCAGTCGACTAGCGGGAGGGATGGATACGCAGTATTTT
TRBV30	-	TRBJ2-3	-	CAWSVRLTDTQYF	TGTGCCTGGAGTGTACGGTTAACAGATACGCAGTATTTT
TRBV5-6	few	TRBJ1-5	TRBD1	CASSLKPGQGQPQHF	TGTGCCAGCAGCCTGAAGCCGGGACAGGGTCAGCCCCAGCATTTT
TRBV4-2	once	TRBJ2-1	TRBD2	CASSQVVTSGGKEFF	TGTGCCAGCAGCCAAGTTGTGACTAGCGGGGGGAAGGAGTTCTTC
TRBV4-1	-	TRBJ1-1	TRBD1	CASSRGQGADEAFF	TGCGCCAGCAGCCGAGGACAGGGGGCTGATGAAGCTTTCTTT
TRBV23-1	-	TRBJ1-2	-	CASSQSKQVGCGYTF	TGCGCCAGCAGTCAATCGAAGCAGGTGGGTTGTGGCTACACCTTC
TRBV6-5	-	TRBJ1-2	TRBD1	CASTADRGQYYGYTF	TGTGCCAGCACCGCGGACAGGGGGCAGTACTATGGCTACACCTTC
TRBV9	-	TRBJ2-2	-	CASSVGPGANPYTGELFF	TGTGCCAGCAGCGTAGGTCCAGGGGCGAACCCGTACACCGGGGAGCTGTTTTTT
TRBV6-1	-	TRBJ2-5	TRBD2	CASSDKDGTSGGLWKTQYF	TGTGCCAGCAGTGACAAGGACGGGACTAGCGGGGGGCTCTGGAAGACCCAGTACTTC
TRBV5-4	-	TRBJ2-5	TRBD1	CASSPWTGGQETQYF	TGTGCCAGCAGCCCATGGACAGGGGGCCAAGAGACCCAGTACTTC
TRBV3-1/TRBV3-2	-	TRBJ1-2	-	CASSQGFQGSRNYGYTF	TGTGCCAGCAGCCAAGGCTTTCAGGGTAGTAGGAACTATGGCTACACCTTC
TRBV7-9	once	TRBJ2-3	-	CASSLAWRGSGDTQYF	TGTGCCAGCAGCTTAGCGTGGCGGGGTTCAGGAGATACGCAGTATTTT
TRBV10-3	once	TRBJ1-1	TRBD1	CAISESGTVNTEAFF	TGTGCCATCAGTGAGTCCGGGACAGTGAACACTGAAGCTTTCTTT
TRBV19	-	TRBJ2-7	-	CASSTTATTYEQYF	TGTGCCAGTAGCACGACAGCCACGACCTACGAGCAGTACTTC
TRBV28	-	TRBJ1-1	-	CATDLTGMNTEAFF	TGTGCCACCGACTTAACAGGGATGAACACTGAAGCTTTCTTT
TRBV2	-	TRBJ2-3	TRBD2	CASSEIQGTSGNTDTQYF	TGTGCCAGCAGTGAGATTCAGGGGACTAGCGGGAACACAGATACGCAGTATTTT
TRBV29-1	-	TRBJ1-1	TRBD1	CSVGGQVNTEAFF	TGCAGCGTCGGGGGACAGGTGAACACTGAAGCTTTCTTT
TRBV11-2	few	TRBJ1-1	TRBD1	CASSTRTGLNTEAFF	TGTGCCAGCAGCACCCGGACAGGGCTGAACACTGAAGCTTTCTTT
TRBV7-2	-	TRBJ1-2	TRBD1	CASSFSGTEYGYTF	TGTGCCAGCAGCTTTTCCGGGACAGAGTATGGCTACACCTTC
TRBV28	-	TRBJ2-5	TRBD2	CASKAASGRASLQETQYF	TGTGCCAGCAAGGCGGCTAGCGGGAGGGCTTCGCTCCAAGAGACCCAGTACTTC
TRBV12-3/TRBV12-4	-	TRBJ2-2	-	CASSRANTGELFF	TGTGCCAGCAGTCGGGCGAACACCGGGGAGCTGTTTTTT
TRBV3-1/TRBV3-2	once	TRBJ2-3	-	CASRPNRGTDTQYF	TGTGCCAGCAGGCCCAACAGGGGCACAGATACGCAGTATTTT
TRBV30	-	TRBJ1-1	-	CAWKATGFNTEAFF	TGTGCCTGGAAGGCGACAGGTTTTAACACTGAAGCTTTCTTT
TRBV6-2/TRBV6-3	-	TRBJ2-6	-	CASSPTGISGANVLTF	TGTGCCAGCAGCCCTACAGGGATCTCTGGGGCCAACGTCCTGACTTTC
TRBV7-3	-	TRBJ1-5	-	CASSSTGGQPQHF	TGTGCCAGCAGCTCGACCGGGGGTCAGCCCCAGCATTTT
TRBV6-2/TRBV6-3	-	TRBJ1-2	-	CASSRQYGYTF	TGTGCCAGCAGCCGACAGTATGGCTACACCTTC
TRBV29-1	-	TRBJ1-2	-	CSVEDWQAGYGYTF	TGCAGCGTTGAAGATTGGCAGGCTGGGTATGGCTACACCTTC
TRBV11-2	-	TRBJ2-7	-	CASSLAVLPSYEQYF	TGTGCCAGCAGCTTAGCGGTTCTCCCTTCCTACGAGCAGTACTTC